These T cell receptor beta chains were read from a single sample in a study of early T cells in non-severe SARS-CoV-2 infection. TCRdb passed the 5' RACE reads through MiXCR, listing each CDR3 protein once. The table lists about 72,000 distinct CDR3 sequences, about a tenth of them singletons. The sequencing used whole blood, collected at baseline. The receptors were gathered from an adult who was a healthcare worker with PCR-confirmed SARS-CoV-2 infection or an uninfected control (not recorded which). Both conserved end residues are part of each CDR3. D genes are given only for firm matches. Clone size is stated in some rows and not others, as once, few, many or a class when expanded.

TRBJ1-2 - TRBV6-1 TRBD1 TGTGCCAGCAGCCTCCTTACTCCGGGACAGGGAGGAGGCTACACCTTC CASSLLTPGQGGGYTF
TRBJ2-4 many TRBV19 - TGTGCCAGTAGTATCTGGGGAGTCAAAAACATTCAGTACTTC CASSIWGVKNIQYF
TRBJ2-7 many TRBV5-1 TRBD1 TGCGCCAGCAGCCTCCCAACGGGACAGGGCGAGCAGTACTTC CASSLPTGQGEQYF
TRBJ2-3 few TRBV4-3 - TGCGCCAGCAGCCAAGATATAGGTCAGCCCCAGTATTTT CASSQDIGQPQYF
TRBJ2-3 - TRBV7-2 - TGTGCCAGCAGCCGGGAGACCGCTGGAACGCAGTATTTT CASSRETAGTQYF
TRBJ1-2 - TRBV27 TRBD1 TGTGCCAGCAGTGAGGGACAGGGGGCAATCGGCTACACCTTC CASSEGQGAIGYTF
TRBJ2-7 - TRBV5-5 - TGTGCCAGCAGCTTGGAGGAGGGTCCTATCTCCTACGAGCAGTACTTC CASSLEEGPISYEQYF
TRBJ2-1 few TRBV20-1 TRBD1 TGCAGTGTTGGACAGGGGAGAAACAATGAGCAGTTCTTC CSVGQGRNNEQFF
TRBJ2-3 - TRBV27 - TGTGCCAGCAGCCCCCTGGGATGGGGCAAAGATACGCAGTATTTT CASSPLGWGKDTQYF
TRBJ2-3 few TRBV7-6 - TGTGCCAGCAGCTTAGCGTCTCGGACGTCGAGAGATACGCAGTATTTT CASSLASRTSRDTQYF
TRBJ2-3 many TRBV3-1 TRBD1 TGTGCCAGCAGCTCGACAGGGGTAGATACAGATACGCAGTATTTT CASSSTGVDTDTQYF
TRBJ2-3 many TRBV24-1 TRBD2 TGTGCCACCTCCAAGGCGGGGGATAGCACAGATACGCAGTATTTT CATSKAGDSTDTQYF
TRBJ2-7 many TRBV20-1 - TGCAGTGCTATATCAGAGGGAGGTAGTTACGAGCAGTACTTC CSAISEGGSYEQYF
TRBJ2-3 few TRBV18 - TGTGCCAGCTCACCACGGAACCGCGGAGATACGCAGTATTTT CASSPRNRGDTQYF
TRBJ2-3 - TRBV6-5 TRBD2 TGTGCCAGCAGCCCCCTGGTTCGCGGGGGGGCCGCAGATACGCAGTATTTT CASSPLVRGGAADTQYF
TRBJ1-1 - TRBV29-1 - TGCAGCGTTGGGGCAGATTACACTGAAGCTTTCTTT CSVGADYTEAFF
TRBJ1-4 - TRBV3-1 TRBD1 TGTGCCAGCAGCCAAAGGACAGGGGAATTGGAAAAACTGTTTTTT CASSQRTGELEKLFF
TRBJ2-7 many TRBV7-2 - TGTGCCAGCAGCTTGAGCAGCGGAAAAGCCTACGAGCAGTACTTC CASSLSSGKAYEQYF
TRBJ2-1 - TRBV6-4 TRBD2 TGTGCCAGCAGTGTAACTAGCGGGGGCAATGAGCAGTTCTTC CASSVTSGGNEQFF
TRBJ2-2 - TRBV7-9 - TGTGCCAGCAGCTATAGTCTCACCGGGGAGCTGTTTTTT CASSYSLTGELFF
TRBJ1-4 few TRBV2 - TGTGCCAGCAGATCACTTCCTTTTTCTGCAACTAATGAAAAACTGTTTTTT CASRSLPFSATNEKLFF
TRBJ1-3 - TRBV7-3 - TGTGCCAGCAGCTCTTACAACGGAAACACCATATATTTT CASSSYNGNTIYF
TRBJ1-2 few TRBV6-1 TRBD1 TGTGCCAGCAGTGAAGTAGGACAGGCGGGCTACACCTTC CASSEVGQAGYTF
TRBJ1-3 - TRBV7-2 - TGTGCCAGCAGCCCGAGACAGGCCGGAAACACCATATATTTT CASSPRQAGNTIYF
TRBJ1-1 few TRBV20-1 - TGCAGTGCTCCCGGACAGAGCACTGAAGCTTTCTTT CSAPGQSTEAFF
TRBJ1-2 few TRBV29-1 - TGCAGCGTCCCTGCGACAGTACGGGGCTATGGCTACACCTTC CSVPATVRGYGYTF
TRBJ1-2 few TRBV11-3 - TGTGCCAGCAGCTTAGGATGGGCCGGGAGCAGGGGCTACACCTTC CASSLGWAGSRGYTF
TRBJ2-3 few TRBV15 - TGTGCCACCAGCAGAGATCGGGCGGTAGATACGCAGTATTTT CATSRDRAVDTQYF
TRBJ2-1 many TRBV27 - TGTGCCAGCAGCAGGAAGATGGGATCCTACAATGAGCAGTTCTTC CASSRKMGSYNEQFF
TRBJ2-3 many TRBV7-8 - TGTGCCAGCAGCTTTGAAGCGGCTAGCACAGATACGCAGTATTTT CASSFEAASTDTQYF
TRBJ2-3 many TRBV5-1 - TGCGCCAGCAGCTTGGGAGGGGCAGCCTCCACAGATACGCAGTATTTT CASSLGGAASTDTQYF
TRBJ1-6 few TRBV6-5 - TGTGCCAGCAGCCAACGGGGCAGGGGTAATTCACCCCTCCACTTT CASSQRGRGNSPLHF
TRBJ2-7 few TRBV20-1 TRBD1 TGCAGTGCCCGGAGGGACAGGGTCTCGGGCGAGCAGTACTTC CSARRDRVSGEQYF
TRBJ2-7 few TRBV10-3 - TGTGCCATCAGTGAGTCGTCTGGGGGTGGCGAGCAGTACTTC CAISESSGGGEQYF
TRBJ2-7 many TRBV6-6 - TGTGCCAGCAGTTACTCGGACCTATACGAGCAGTACTTC CASSYSDLYEQYF
TRBJ1-2 many TRBV7-8 - TGTGCCAGCAGCAAGGACAGAGATGGCTACACCTTC CASSKDRDGYTF
TRBJ2-5 few TRBV4-3 TRBD2 TGCGCCAGCAGCCAGGAGAGTTCCAGCGGGAGTCGAGAGACCCAGTACTTC CASSQESSSGSRETQYF
TRBJ2-3 few TRBV7-9 - TGTGCCAGCAGCTACCCCGGGGGACTCGCTAGCACAGATACGCAGTATTTT CASSYPGGLASTDTQYF
TRBJ2-5 - TRBV5-1 TRBD1 TGCGCCAGCAGCTTGGGGTTAGGACAGGGTGTAGACGAGACCCAGTACTTC CASSLGLGQGVDETQYF